Presented here are 5 T cell receptor beta chains from one specimen sequenced in a study of blood T cell repertoires in COVID-19. Generated by immunoSEQ multiplex PCR, the TCRdb table keeps only in-frame clones and is missing some. The sample has over 150,000 clones; 91% are singletons. The material sequenced was peripheral blood. Every receptor here comes from a man aged 50-60 years with acute or convalescent COVID-19.

This chain joins TRBV11-2 and TRBJ2-7, with 10 bases aligning to TRBD1. The CDR3 contains 17 residues. In germline, CDR1 is SGHAT, CDR2 FQNNGV. V shed 4 bases and J 0 bases; nucleotides not matched to a gene: 9. The CDR3 here is CASSSGAGQGYSYEQYF. Here the CDR3 DNA reads TGTGCCAGCAGCTCAGGCGCGGGACAGGGGTACTCCTACGAGCAGTACTTC.

The chain recombines TRBV2 with TRBJ2-5, with D possibly matching TRBD1 (5 bases). The germline V gene has CDR1 SNHLY and CDR2 FYNNEI. The V end lost 6 bases, the J end lost 1 base, and 9 bases lay between the germline ends. The CDR3 contains 13 residues. The CDR3 reads CASSFDSQETQYF. For the CDR3, the DNA is TGTGCCAGCAGCTTCGACAGCCAAGAGACCCAGTACTTC.

The V call is TRBV28, the J call TRBJ1-2; D perhaps matches TRBD1 (5 bases). This CDR3 region has 13 residues. V was cut by 4 bases and J by 6 bases, with 12 bases left in between. Germline CDR1 MDHEN, CDR2 SYDVKM. The CDR3 here is CASSSPGNNGYTF. CDR3 nucleotide sequence: TGTGCCAGCAGTTCCCCAGGGAATAATGGCTACACCTTC.

This clone was recorded a few times. The CDR3 DNA sequence: TGTGCCAGCAGCTTAGGCTGGACAGGGTTCTACGAGCAGTACGTC. Residues: CASSLGWTGFYEQYV. The genes are TRBV7-2 and TRBJ2-7; 8 nucleotides match TRBD1. The CDR3 length is 15 residues. J lost 3 bases, V lost 1 base, and 5 bases had no gene match. CDR1 is SGHTA, CDR2 FQGNSA, per germline.

This clone was observed once. The chain is built from TRBV18 and TRBJ2-1, with TRBD1 as a possible D gene (6 bases). V dropped 3 bases and J dropped 6 bases, with 15 bases sitting between them. Germline CDR1 and CDR2: KGHSH and LQKENI. The CDR3 covers 15 residues. Here the CDR3 DNA reads TGTGCCAGCTCACCCTTAGGGGGTAGAATCAATGAGCAGTTCTTC. This sequence encodes CASSPLGGRINEQFF.